These 8 T cell receptor beta chains came from one sample sequenced in a study of regulatory T cells in long-lasting Graves disease. With iRepertoire HTBI primers and Arm-PCR of CDR3 regions, TCR beta libraries were built. TCRdb re-analysed the multiplex PCR reads in MiXCR, keeping a single row per CDR3 protein. The data show 400,000 to 650,000 distinct CDR3 sequences, more than 15% seen once. Time point given: newly diagnosed GD, antithyroid drugs for less than 3 months. PBMCs provided the RNA from which the TCR library was made. These sequences were also reported in another study, on T cells in Graves' hyperthyroidism and ophthalmopathy.

Sequenced material: peripheral blood mononuclear cells (PBMCs), taken at new diagnosis, from a patient treated with antithyroid drugs. Receptor source: a woman aged 35-65 years with Graves disease.

This clonotype was seen repeatedly, ten times or more. V usage is TRBV6-2 or TRBV6-3 and J usage is TRBJ1-5, with D uncertain. The CDR3 runs to 15 residues. V was trimmed by 5 bases and J by 0 bases, leaving 11 bases between them. CDR1 and CDR2 (germline): MNHEY, SVGEGT. The CDR3 is CASSELAYSNQPQHF. The CDR3 DNA follows: TGTGCCAGCAGTGAATTGGCATATAGCAATCAGCCCCAGCATTTT.

This chain joins TRBV13 and TRBJ2-1; TRBD2 matches 12 bases. CDR1 and CDR2 (germline): PRHDT, FYEKMQ (reference sequence). The J segment lost 0 bases and the V segment lost 5 bases, leaving 11 bases of the junction unmatched. The CDR3 has 19 residues. The CDR3 spells CASSLLYLAGGSSYNEQFF. The CDR3 nucleotides are TGTGCCAGCAGCCTCCTCTATCTAGCGGGGGGGAGCTCCTACAATGAGCAGTTCTTC. The full variable domain, in which reference TRBV13 and TRBJ2-1 provide the parts outside the CDR3, is AAGVIQSPRHLIKEKRETATLKCYPIPRHDTVYWYQQGPGQDPQFLISFYEKMQSDKGSIPDRFSAQQFSDYHSELNMSSLELGDSALYFCASSLLYLAGGSSYNEQFFGPGTRLTVL.

V usage is TRBV27 and J usage is TRBJ2-3; 10 nucleotides align to TRBD2. Germline loops: CDR1 MNHEY, CDR2 SMNVEV (reference sequence). The CDR3 extends over 15 amino acids. Trimming removed 4 bases from V and 2 bases from J; junction bases left unmatched: 3. The CDR3 nucleotides are TGTGCCAGCAGTTCAAGCGGGGGGGCCACAGATACGCAGTATTTT. Translated: CASSSSGGATDTQYF.

This clonotype was seen ten or more times. The CDR3 DNA is TGTGCCAGCAGTGATGACCGCCGACGGGGGCTGGGGAACACTGAAGCTTTCTTT. Translation gives CASSDDRRRGLGNTEAFF. The rearrangement joins TRBV2 to TRBJ1-1; possible D gene TRBD1, 6 bases. Germline-derived CDR1 and CDR2 are SNHLY and FYNNEI. V shed 3 bases and J shed 1 base, with 21 bases lying between them. The CDR3 has 18 residues.

This chain's CDR3 is CASSLLDRGSGETQYF. CDR3 DNA sequence: TGTGCCAGCTCCCTTCTGGACAGGGGCTCGGGGGAGACCCAGTACTTC. The chain combines TRBV18 with TRBJ2-5, with 9 positions matching TRBD1. Germline CDR1 is KGHSH and CDR2 is LQKENI. J was trimmed by 5 bases and V by 6 bases; bases with no gene match: 13. The CDR3 spans 16 residues.

There are many counts of this clonotype. The V gene is TRBV28, the J gene TRBJ2-3; 9 bases are shared with TRBD2. Trimming took 6 bases from V and 10 from J; bases not matched to a gene: 5. The CDR3 spans 12 residues. Per the germline V gene, CDR1 is MDHEN and CDR2 is SYDVKM. The CDR3 protein is CASRSSGTPQYF. CDR3 bases: TGTGCCAGCAGATCTAGCGGGACCCCGCAGTATTTT.

This chain links TRBV6-2 or TRBV6-3 with TRBJ2-7, with D uncertain. The V gene's germline CDR1 is MNHEY and CDR2 SVGEGT. Trimming removed 7 bases from V and 4 bases from J, with 11 bases in between. The CDR3 loop spans 12 amino acids. CDR3: CASKRDGYEQYF. DNA for the CDR3: TGTGCCAGCAAAAGGGATGGATACGAGCAGTACTTC.

This clonotype has at least ten counts. The genes are TRBV12-3 or TRBV12-4 and TRBJ2-2; possibly TRBD2 for D (7 bases). CDR3 length: 14 residues. The V gene lost 3 bases and the J gene lost 7 bases, with 12 bases spanning the gap. The CDR3 reads CASSFGGLVGELFF. DNA for the CDR3: TGTGCCAGCAGTTTCGGGGGGCTAGTCGGGGAGCTGTTTTTT.